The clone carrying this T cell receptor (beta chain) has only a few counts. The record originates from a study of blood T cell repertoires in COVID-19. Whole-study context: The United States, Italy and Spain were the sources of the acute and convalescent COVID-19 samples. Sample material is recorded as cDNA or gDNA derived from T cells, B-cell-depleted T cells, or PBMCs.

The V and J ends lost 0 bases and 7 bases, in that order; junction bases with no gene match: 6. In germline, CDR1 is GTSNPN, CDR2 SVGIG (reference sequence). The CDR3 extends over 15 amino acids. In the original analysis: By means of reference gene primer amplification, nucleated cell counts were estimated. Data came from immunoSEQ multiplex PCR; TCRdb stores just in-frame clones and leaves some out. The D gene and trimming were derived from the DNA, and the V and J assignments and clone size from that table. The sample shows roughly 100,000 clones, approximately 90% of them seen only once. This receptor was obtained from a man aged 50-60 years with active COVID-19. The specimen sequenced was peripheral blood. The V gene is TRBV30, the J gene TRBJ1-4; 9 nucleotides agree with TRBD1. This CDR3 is CAWSVGTGTAEKLFF. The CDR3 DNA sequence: TGTGCCTGGAGTGTAGGGACAGGGACGGCTGAAAAACTGTTTTTT.